This TCR beta chain originates from a study of CD8+ T cells in alopecia areata. Sequencing templates came from extracted RNA that was reverse transcribed into cDNA. The repertoire was sequenced with immunoSEQ multiplex PCR; TCRdb's copy has only in-frame clones and lacks some. The table shows about 37,000 clones, with 45% to 70% occurring only once. By proportion, this clone is medium-sized (0.01 to 0.1%). Its cognate antigen is unknown. The length of the CDR3 is 15 residues. Germline lookup yields CDR1 SGHVS and CDR2 FQNEAQ. V dropped 5 bases and J dropped 6 bases, with 17 bases sitting between them. Study results and caveats: The study found higher clonality in lesional than normal scalp, especially in alopecia totalis/universalis. Scalp sequencing also captures normal skin's resident alphabeta T cells.

CD4+ cells belonging to about five patients, who were in the biomarker study, were further sorted into CD25+CD127- cells. The chain links TRBV7-8 to TRBJ1-5; D perhaps matches TRBD1 (6 bases). The sequenced sample was CD4+ Tregs sorted from blood. This receptor was taken from a human donor with alopecia areata. CDR3 region: CASSLSTGIGQPQHF. CDR3 nucleotides: TGTGCCAGCAGCCTCTCTACAGGGATCGGTCAGCCCCAGCATTTT.